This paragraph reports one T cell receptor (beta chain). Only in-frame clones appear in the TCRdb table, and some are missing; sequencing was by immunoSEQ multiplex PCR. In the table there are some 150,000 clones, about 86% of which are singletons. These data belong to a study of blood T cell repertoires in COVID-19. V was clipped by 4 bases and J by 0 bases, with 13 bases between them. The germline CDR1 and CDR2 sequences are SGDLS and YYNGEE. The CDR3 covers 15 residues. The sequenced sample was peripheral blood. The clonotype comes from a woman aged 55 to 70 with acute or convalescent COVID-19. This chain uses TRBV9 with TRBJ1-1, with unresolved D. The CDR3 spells CASSLRGTLNTEAFF. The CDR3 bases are TGTGCCAGCAGCCTCCGGGGTACCCTGAACACTGAAGCTTTCTTT.